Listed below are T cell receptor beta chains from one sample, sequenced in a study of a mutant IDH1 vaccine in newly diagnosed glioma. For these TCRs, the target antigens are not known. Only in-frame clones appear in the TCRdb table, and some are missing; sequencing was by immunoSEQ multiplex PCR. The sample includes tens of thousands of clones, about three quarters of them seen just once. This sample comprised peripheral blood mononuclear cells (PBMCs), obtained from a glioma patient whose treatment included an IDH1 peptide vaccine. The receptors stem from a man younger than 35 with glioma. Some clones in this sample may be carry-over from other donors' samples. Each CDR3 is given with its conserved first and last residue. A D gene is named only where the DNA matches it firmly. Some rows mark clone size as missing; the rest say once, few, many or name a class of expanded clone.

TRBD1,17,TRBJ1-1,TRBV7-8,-,CASSYPGGGTRYTEAFF,TGTGCCAGCAGCTATCCAGGGGGCGGCACTCGATACACTGAAGCTTTCTTT
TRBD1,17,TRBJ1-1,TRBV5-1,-,CASSFEVGQGFYTEAFF,TGCGCCAGCAGCTTTGAGGTCGGACAGGGCTTTTACACTGAAGCTTTCTTT
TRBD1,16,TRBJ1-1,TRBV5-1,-,CASSWDYRGGNTEAFF,TGCGCCAGCAGCTGGGACTACAGGGGTGGGAACACTGAAGCTTTCTTT
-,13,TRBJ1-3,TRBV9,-,CASSVHSGNTIYF,TGTGCCAGCAGCGTCCACTCTGGAAACACCATATATTTT
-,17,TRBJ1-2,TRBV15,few,CATSRDREGTGIQGYTF,TGTGCCACCAGCAGAGATCGAGAGGGCACAGGGATTCAGGGCTACACCTTC
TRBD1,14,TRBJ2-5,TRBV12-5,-,CASGTGQMQETQYF,TGTGCTAGTGGGACGGGACAGATGCAAGAGACCCAGTACTTC
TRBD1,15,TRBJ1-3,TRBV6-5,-,CASSRDRSSGNTIYF,TGTGCCAGCAGTAGGGACAGAAGCTCTGGAAACACCATATATTTT
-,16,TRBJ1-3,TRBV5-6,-,CASSLSRQFSGNTIYF,TGTGCCAGCAGCCTTTCTAGACAGTTCTCTGGAAACACCATATATTTT
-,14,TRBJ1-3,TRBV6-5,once,CASSLRHSGNTIYF,TGTGCCAGCAGCCTCAGACATTCTGGAAACACCATATATTTT
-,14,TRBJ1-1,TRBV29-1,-,CSGVTATTNTEAFF,TGCAGCGGGGTGACAGCAACCACGAACACTGAAGCTTTCTTT
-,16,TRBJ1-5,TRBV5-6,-,CASSLEGLGRNQPQHF,TGTGCCAGCAGCTTGGAAGGCCTGGGGCGCAATCAGCCCCAGCATTTT
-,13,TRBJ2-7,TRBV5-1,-,CASTITGDYEQYF,TGCGCCAGCACCATTACCGGGGACTACGAGCAGTACTTC
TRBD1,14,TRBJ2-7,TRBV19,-,CASSSRQGVREQYF,TGTGCCAGTAGTTCCAGACAGGGGGTTCGCGAGCAGTACTTC
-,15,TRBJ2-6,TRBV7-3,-,CASSFTSGGSNVLTF,TGTGCCAGCAGCTTTACGTCAGGGGGGTCCAACGTCCTGACTTTC
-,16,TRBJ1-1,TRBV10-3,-,CAISEWGGETGTEAFF,TGTGCCATCAGTGAGTGGGGGGGGGAGACGGGCACTGAAGCTTTCTTT
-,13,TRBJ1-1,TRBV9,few,CASSEMGDTEAFF,TGTGCCAGCAGCGAGATGGGGGACACTGAAGCTTTCTTT
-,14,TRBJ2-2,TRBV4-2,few,CASSQDDRAGELFF,TGTGCCAGCAGCCAAGACGACCGAGCCGGGGAGCTGTTTTTT
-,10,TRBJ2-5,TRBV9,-,CASGEETQYF,TGTGCCAGCGGGGAGGAGACCCAGTACTTC
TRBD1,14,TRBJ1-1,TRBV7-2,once,CASSYKPGQTEAFF,TGTGCCAGCAGCTACAAACCGGGACAGACTGAAGCTTTCTTT
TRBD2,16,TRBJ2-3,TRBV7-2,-,CASSQRISGGTDTQYF,TGTGCCAGCAGCCAACGTATTAGCGGGGGGACAGATACGCAGTATTTT